These T cell receptor beta chains were read from a single sample in a study of blood T cells in healthy people across ages. From the 5' RACE reads, TCRdb called clonotypes with MiXCR, one entry per CDR3 protein. The repertoire consists of around 900,000 distinct CDR3 sequences, with 51% occurring once and the leading ten covering roughly 23%. The specimen sequenced was blood. These receptors all stem from a woman aged 55-70 years in good health. Both conserved end residues are part of each CDR3. D genes are given only for firm matches. Only part of the rows carry a size: once, few, many, or a class if the clone is expanded.

CDR3: CASSVETGRNQPQHF; DNA: TGTGCCAGCAGTGTCGAGACAGGGAGGAATCAGCCCCAGCATTTT; V: TRBV2; D: TRBD1; size: .; J: TRBJ1-5; length: 15
CDR3: CSVVEGTYEQFF; DNA: TGCAGCGTTGTAGAAGGCACCTACGAGCAGTTCTTC; V: TRBV29-1; D: .; size: .; J: TRBJ2-1; length: 12
CDR3: CASSVGVGTDTQYF; DNA: TGTGCCAGCAGTGTTGGGGTGGGCACAGATACGCAGTATTTT; V: TRBV9; D: .; size: few; J: TRBJ2-3; length: 14
CDR3: CASSLEGQLNYGYTF; DNA: TGCGCCAGCAGCTTAGAGGGACAGCTAAACTATGGCTACACCTTC; V: TRBV5-1; D: TRBD1; size: .; J: TRBJ1-2; length: 15
CDR3: CASSLAGQSSYNEQFF; DNA: TGTGCCAGCAGCTTAGCGGGTCAGAGCTCCTACAATGAGCAGTTCTTC; V: TRBV13; D: .; size: .; J: TRBJ2-1; length: 16
CDR3: CASSGGPYQETQYF; DNA: TGTGCCAGCAGCGGGGGGCCGTACCAAGAGACCCAGTACTTC; V: TRBV9; D: .; size: .; J: TRBJ2-5; length: 14
CDR3: CASSLGAGVKEQYF; DNA: TGTGCCAGCAGTTTAGGAGCGGGAGTTAAGGAGCAGTACTTC; V: TRBV12-3/TRBV12-4; D: TRBD2; size: few; J: TRBJ2-7; length: 14
CDR3: CASSLLGGASIYEQYF; DNA: TGTGCCAGCAGTTTATTGGGGGGAGCCTCTATCTACGAGCAGTACTTC; V: TRBV28; D: .; size: .; J: TRBJ2-7; length: 16
CDR3: CASSRMTGEGSPLHF; DNA: TGTGCCAGCAGCCGGATGACAGGGGAAGGATCACCCCTCCACTTT; V: TRBV6-5; D: TRBD1; size: .; J: TRBJ1-6; length: 15
CDR3: CASSFGLPSSYEQYF; DNA: TGTGCCAGCAGTTTTGGACTGCCTAGCTCCTACGAGCAGTACTTC; V: TRBV12-3/TRBV12-4; D: .; size: .; J: TRBJ2-7; length: 15
CDR3: CASSLLPNYGYTF; DNA: TGTGCCAGCAGTTTGTTACCTAACTATGGCTACACCTTC; V: TRBV28; D: .; size: .; J: TRBJ1-2; length: 13
CDR3: CSAGHRGSYEQYF; DNA: TGCAGTGCTGGACACAGGGGCTCCTACGAGCAGTACTTC; V: TRBV20-1; D: TRBD1; size: once; J: TRBJ2-7; length: 13
CDR3: CASSPFVADTQYF; DNA: TGTGCCAGCAGCCCCTTTGTGGCAGATACGCAGTATTTT; V: TRBV7-2; D: .; size: .; J: TRBJ2-3; length: 13
CDR3: CSVGKGSHGSGANVLTF; DNA: TGCAGCGTGGGGAAGGGCAGCCATGGCTCTGGGGCCAACGTCCTGACTTTC; V: TRBV29-1; D: .; size: .; J: TRBJ2-6; length: 17